This record covers a single TCR beta chain. The germline V and J ends were trimmed by 6 bases and 7 bases, with 19 bases remaining between them. The CDR3 is 15 residues long. Germline CDR1 reads MNHEY; CDR2 reads SMNVEV (reference sequence). This entry is derived from a study of shared clonotypes between healthy human individuals. Donors comprised healthy HIV-negative adults lacking recent acute infections or vaccinations. The authors ran the assay at deep level. Ten immunoSEQ deep assay plates held the unsorted PBMC DNA. Clones were read by immunoSEQ multiplex PCR, and TCRdb kept only the in-frame ones, dropping some. In the table there are 450,000 to 600,000 clones, around 80% of which are singletons.

The chain employs TRBV27 and TRBJ1-5; possibly TRBD1 for D (5 bases). The source material was PBMCs. The sequence was collected from a woman aged 40 to 50 in good health. Some clones in this sample may be carry-over from other donors' samples. For the CDR3, the DNA is TGTGCCAGCAGCGCCGGGAGTGGGGGAGGCCAGCCCCAGCATTTT. Protein product: CASSAGSGGGQPQHF.